The rows below give T cell receptor beta chains drawn from one sample of a study of CD8 T cell repertoires and HIV-1 epitope variants. Their specific antigens are unknown. Sequencing used immunoSEQ multiplex PCR; TCRdb keeps in-frame clones, though not all of them. The data show a few thousand clones, less than 70% seen once. The sample comprised cultured CD8+ T cells derived from PBMCs. These receptors were taken from a male donor with HIV. CDR3s include the opening cysteine and the closing phenylalanine or tryptophan. Fields, in order: CDR3 length, V gene, J gene, clone size, D gene, CDR3 DNA, CDR3 protein. A D gene is named only where the DNA matches it firmly. Not all rows give a size; the values are once, few, many and, for expanded clones, a class.

>14|TRBV19|TRBJ1-4|.|.
TGTGCCAGTAGCGACGAAGCAACTAATGAAAAACTGTTTTTT
CASSDEATNEKLFF
>14|TRBV7-9|TRBJ2-7|.|.
TGTGCCAGCAGCTTAGGAGAAGGGTCCTACGAGCAGTACTTC
CASSLGEGSYEQYF
>14|TRBV6-5|TRBJ2-2|once|.
TGTGCCAGCAGACTGGGAGCAAACACCGGGGAGCTGTTTTTT
CASRLGANTGELFF
>16|TRBV7-9|TRBJ2-4|.|.
TGTGCCAGCAGCTTAGAACAGGTACTAGCCAAAAACATTCAGTACTTC
CASSLEQVLAKNIQYF
>14|TRBV6-1|TRBJ2-7|.|.
TGTGCCAGCCATAACACACAGGTTACCTACGAGCAGTACTTC
CASHNTQVTYEQYF
>13|TRBV7-2|TRBJ2-1|.|.
TGTGCCAGCAGCTTACAACCACGGAATGAGCAGTTCTTC
CASSLQPRNEQFF
>14|TRBV19|TRBJ1-2|.|.
TGTGCCAGTAGTATTCCCGGAGGGATCTATGGCTACACCTTC
CASSIPGGIYGYTF
>17|TRBV10-3|TRBJ2-3|.|.
TGTGCCATCAGTGAGTCGAATCCTTTAGGGGGCACAGATACGCAGTATTTT
CAISESNPLGGTDTQYF
>16|TRBV6-5|TRBJ2-1|.|TRBD2
TGTGCCAGCAGTTACTCTCCTAGCGGGGGGGCCCGTGAGCAGTTCTTC
CASSYSPSGGAREQFF
>13|TRBV6-4|TRBJ1-6|.|.
TGTGCCAGCAGTGACGGAGATAATTCACCCCTCCACTTT
CASSDGDNSPLHF
>16|TRBV19|TRBJ2-1|.|TRBD2
TGTGCCAGTAGTATGGCGGGGGTTTGGATGGACAATGAGCAGTTCTTC
CASSMAGVWMDNEQFF
>15|TRBV7-2|TRBJ1-5|.|.
TGTGCCAGCAGCAGAACCCAGGGTGGCAATCAGCCCCAGCATTTT
CASSRTQGGNQPQHF
>18|TRBV4-1|TRBJ1-4|.|.
TGCGCCAGCAGCCAAGAGAGAAAGCTTTCAACTAATAGTGAAAAACTGTTTTTT
CASSQERKLSTNSEKLFF
>14|TRBV19|TRBJ2-7|few|.
TGTGCCAGTAGTATTGGAGCAGGGTCCTACGAGCAGTACTTC
CASSIGAGSYEQYF
>11|TRBV7-9|TRBJ2-3|.|.
TGTGCCAGCAGCTTAGTAGATACGCAGTATTTT
CASSLVDTQYF
>13|TRBV6-5|TRBJ1-2|.|.
TGTGCCAGCAGACCGCGGACGGACTATGGCTACACCTTC
CASRPRTDYGYTF
>15|TRBV7-9|TRBJ2-7|.|.
TGTGCCAGCAGCTCCCGGGCGGGACCAACCTACGAGCAGTACTTC
CASSSRAGPTYEQYF
>13|TRBV13|TRBJ1-5|.|.
TGTGCCAGCAGCGGGGGGGGTGCGGAGCCCCAGCATTTT
CASSGGGAEPQHF
>15|TRBV2|TRBJ2-5|.|.
TGTGCCAGCAGTGATCCGGACAGCGCTTGGGGGACCCAGTACTTC
CASSDPDSAWGTQYF
>13|TRBV5-6|TRBJ1-2|.|.
TGTGCCAGCAGCTTGGAGCCCCGCTATGGCTACACCTTC
CASSLEPRYGYTF
>14|TRBV7-8|TRBJ2-7|.|.
TGTGCCAGCAGCTTAGATGAACGGAGCTACGAGCAGTACTTC
CASSLDERSYEQYF
>15|TRBV19|TRBJ2-7|.|.
TGTGCCACTAGGCTTAGCGGTTGGAGTTCGGGCGAGCAGTACTTC
CATRLSGWSSGEQYF
>15|TRBV7-9|TRBJ2-7|few|TRBD1
TGTGCCAGCAGCGAGATTCAGGGGGCGATCAACGAGCAGTACTTC
CASSEIQGAINEQYF
>15|TRBV4-3|TRBJ2-2|.|TRBD1
TGCGCCAGCAGCTCCGGGACAGGGCACACCGGGGAGCTGTTTTTT
CASSSGTGHTGELFF
>13|TRBV5-4|TRBJ2-5|.|.
TGTGCCAGCAGCTTAGAACCTTTCGGGACCCAGTACTTC
CASSLEPFGTQYF
>13|TRBV27|TRBJ2-7|.|TRBD2
TGTGCCAGCGCCTTCCGGGGGGTTTACGAGCAGTACTTC
CASAFRGVYEQYF